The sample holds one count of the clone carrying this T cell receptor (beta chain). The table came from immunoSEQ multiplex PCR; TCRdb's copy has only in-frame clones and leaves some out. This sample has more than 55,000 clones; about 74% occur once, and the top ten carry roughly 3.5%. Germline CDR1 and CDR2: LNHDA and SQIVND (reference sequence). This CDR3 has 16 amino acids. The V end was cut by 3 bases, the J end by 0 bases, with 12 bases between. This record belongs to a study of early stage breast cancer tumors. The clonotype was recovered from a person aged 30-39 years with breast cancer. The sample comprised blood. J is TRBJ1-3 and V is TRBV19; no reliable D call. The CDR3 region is CASSMAAPISGNTIYF. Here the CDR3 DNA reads TGTGCCAGTAGTATGGCTGCGCCTATCTCTGGAAACACCATATATTTT.